The 21 T cell receptor beta chains below all came from one sample that was sequenced in a study of T cells in tuberculosis. Thawed, overnight-rested PBMC were stained with GMM-loaded CD1B tetramer, viability dye and anti-CD3, then sorted. CD1B tetramers were loaded with Rhodococcus equi-derived C32 glucose monomycolate. Assay used: immunoSEQ multiplex PCR; TCRdb lists only in-frame clones, some missing. The data contain 55,000 to 60,000 clones, around 90% of them singletons. Sequenced: CD1b-GMM tetramer-negative cells sorted from PBMCs. Receptors were obtained from an adult woman with latent tuberculosis.

This clone was seen only once. The J gene is TRBJ2-1, the V gene TRBV18; the D gene is possibly TRBD2 (5 bases). V lost 3 bases to trimming and J lost 4 bases, with 10 bases between them. Germline V gene data show CDR1 as KGHSH and CDR2 as LQKENI. The CDR3 has 14 amino acids. CDR3 in DNA: TGTGCCAGCTCACCTCGACGGGAATACAATGAGCAGTTCTTC. Protein: CASSPRREYNEQFF.

The genes are TRBV4-3 and TRBJ1-5; 9 bases agree with TRBD1. This CDR3 is built from 15 residues. The trim removed 0 bases at V and 6 bases at J, leaving 3 bases unmatched. Germline assignment: CDR1 LGHNA and CDR2 YSLEER. The CDR3 here is CASSQEVTGGQPQHF. The CDR3 nucleotides are TGCGCCAGCAGCCAAGAGGTGACAGGGGGTCAGCCCCAGCATTTT.

This sequence joins TRBV4-2 and TRBJ2-3; 7 bases align to TRBD1. Germline lookup yields CDR1 LGHNA and CDR2 YNFKEQ. Trimming removed 5 bases from V and 8 bases from J; junction bases left unmatched: 10. There are 14 residues in the CDR3. The CDR3 reads CASSSRPGGGTQYF. CDR3 DNA: TGTGCCAGCAGCTCCCGGCCAGGGGGTGGTACGCAGTATTTT.

This clone was detected a few times. The rearrangement joins TRBV7-9 to TRBJ1-2; possibly TRBD1 for D (5 bases). CDR1 SEHNR and CDR2 FQNEAQ come from the germline V gene (reference sequence). Deletions cut 5 bases from V and 5 bases from J, with 15 bases between. CDR3 length: 14 amino acids. CDR3 sequence reads: CASSPAGVPYGYTF. The DNA of the CDR3 is TGTGCCAGCAGCCCCGCGGGGGTGCCGTATGGCTACACCTTC.

The chain joins TRBV4-1 to TRBJ1-5; possible D gene TRBD1, 5 bases. Trimming took off 2 bases at V and 7 bases at J, with 12 bases between the two ends. The CDR3 runs 14 residues. The germline V gene encodes CDR1 MGHRA and CDR2 YSYEKL. CDR3: CASSQQGVGQPQHF. The CDR3 DNA is TGCGCCAGCAGCCAACAAGGGGTCGGACAGCCCCAGCATTTT.

The V call is TRBV18, the J call TRBJ1-6, with D perhaps matching TRBD1 (5 bases). Germline-derived CDR1 and CDR2 are KGHSH and LQKENI. The CDR3 has 15 residues. Between the trimmed V and J ends, which lost 6 bases and 9 bases, there was a span of 18 bases. Here the CDR3 reads CASSPGLQEGSPLHF. The CDR3 nucleotides read TGTGCCAGCTCCCCGGGACTCCAAGAGGGTTCACCCCTCCACTTT.

This clone was observed a single time. V is TRBV14 and J is TRBJ2-1; 7 nucleotides match TRBD2. CDR1 is SGHDN, CDR2 FVKESK, per germline. With V trimmed by 0 bases and J by 2 bases, 4 bases remained unmatched. CDR3 length: 16 amino acids. The CDR3 here is CASSQEPAGPYNEQFF. The CDR3 DNA sequence: TGTGCCAGCAGCCAAGAGCCAGCGGGGCCCTACAATGAGCAGTTCTTC.

The rearrangement uses TRBV7-9 and TRBJ1-2; the D gene is possibly TRBD1 (6 bases). Looked up from germline, CDR1 is SEHNR and CDR2 is FQNEAQ (reference sequence). This CDR3 has 16 residues. Trimming took off 4 bases at V and 5 bases at J, with 20 bases between the two ends. In DNA form, the CDR3 reads TGTGCCAGCAGCTCCTCCGGGGGGCAAACCCTATATGGCTACACCTTC. Translated, it gives CASSSSGGQTLYGYTF.

The rearrangement joins TRBV6-5 to TRBJ1-1; tentatively, D is TRBD1 (6 bases). Germline lookup yields CDR1 MNHEY and CDR2 SVGAGI. The CDR3 consists of 14 residues. V lost 9 bases and J lost 0, with 14 bases in between. The CDR3 nucleotides are TGTGCCAGTTTAAAAGAGGGGGTGAACACTGAAGCTTTCTTT. Translating it yields CASLKEGVNTEAFF.

This chain links TRBV10-3 with TRBJ2-2; 9 bases line up with TRBD2. CDR3 length equals 14 residues. J gave up 3 bases and V 6 bases, and 2 bases lay outside the gene matches. Germline V gives CDR1 ENHRY, CDR2 SYGVKD. For the CDR3, the DNA is TGTGCCATCAGGGGACTAGCAGACACCGGGGAGCTGTTTTTT. Its translation: CAIRGLADTGELFF.

J is TRBJ1-2 and V is TRBV28; 11 nucleotides align to TRBD1. The CDR3 has 17 residues. In germline, CDR1 is MDHEN, CDR2 SYDVKM. The V gene end was trimmed by 7 bases and the J gene end by 1 base; junction bases not matched to a gene: 11. The CDR3: CASTRPPGQGVNYGYTF. DNA for the CDR3: TGTGCCAGCACCCGCCCTCCGGGACAGGGGGTTAACTATGGCTACACCTTC.

Only one count was recorded for this clone. This chain links TRBV5-1 with TRBJ1-2, with D possibly matching TRBD1 (5 bases). This CDR3 contains 13 residues. With 2 bases removed from V and 5 bases from J, the gap between germline ends came to 10 bases. Looked up from germline, CDR1 is SGHRS and CDR2 is YFSETQ. The CDR3 sequence: CASSFGHGYGYTF. DNA for the CDR3: TGCGCCAGCAGCTTCGGACATGGGTATGGCTACACCTTC.

V gene TRBV4-3 combines with J gene TRBJ2-3; TRBD1 might be the D (5 bases). CDR1 and CDR2 (germline): LGHNA, YSLEER. V lost 0 bases, J lost 0 bases, and 10 bases lay in between. This CDR3 is 16 amino acids long. CDR3 sequence: CASSQDGAASTDTQYF. Here the CDR3 DNA reads TGCGCCAGCAGCCAAGATGGGGCCGCTAGCACAGATACGCAGTATTTT.

CDR3 sequence (DNA): TGTGCCAGCAGCTTTGAGGGACAGGGGGCCTTCACCGGGGAGCTGTTTTTT. Its protein product is CASSFEGQGAFTGELFF. The V and J genes are TRBV7-2 and TRBJ2-2, with 12 bases matching TRBD1. Germline V gene data show CDR1 as SGHTA and CDR2 as FQGNSA. The CDR3 has 17 residues. The ends lost 3 bases at V and 4 bases at J; junction bases unmatched: 6. Combining the CDR3 with reference TRBV7-2 and TRBJ2-2 gives the whole variable domain GAGVSQSPSNKVTEKGKDVELRCDPISGHTALYWYRQSLGQGLEFLIYFQGNSAPDKSGLPSDRFSAERTGGSVSTLTIQRTQQEDSAVYLCASSFEGQGAFTGELFFGEGSRLTVL.

There are a few counts of this clone. The chain is built from TRBV6-1 and TRBJ1-1; no clear D. Trimming removed 7 bases at V and 3 bases at J, with 12 bases between. The CDR3 length is 13 residues. Germline CDR1 MNHNS, CDR2 SASEGT. The CDR3 coding sequence is TGTGCCAGCACGAAGGAGGTTTACACTGAAGCTTTCTTT. Its protein product is CASTKEVYTEAFF.

This clone appeared a single time. This chain uses TRBV21-1 with TRBJ1-4; the listed D gene, TRBD1, was not tested against the DNA. TRBV21-1 is given as a pseudogene. The CDR3 totals 19 residues. This CDR3 is CASARATPRIRVTNEKLFF. CDR3 DNA sequence: TGTGCCAGCGCCAGGGCGACACCCCGAATTAGGGTAACTAATGAAAAACTGTTTTTT.

The rearrangement joins TRBV7-3 to TRBJ2-1, with D maybe TRBD2 (6 bases). Trimming took off 8 bases at V and 7 bases at J, with 12 bases between the two ends. CDR3 length equals 12 residues. Germline V gene sequence: CDR1 SGHTA, CDR2 FQGTGA. CDR3 nucleotide sequence: TGTGCCAGCGGGGACTCCCCGAATGAGCAGTTCTTC. It encodes CASGDSPNEQFF.

The chain recombines TRBV27 with TRBJ2-1; 12 nucleotides line up with TRBD2. The V and J ends lost 5 bases and 2 bases, in that order; junction bases with no gene match: 7. CDR3 size: 17 residues. Germline assignment: CDR1 MNHEY and CDR2 SMNVEV (reference sequence). The DNA of the CDR3 is TGTGCCAGCAGTGACCGGACTAGCGGGACACCCTACAATGAGCAGTTCTTC. Its protein is CASSDRTSGTPYNEQFF.

The chain has TRBV25-1 and TRBJ1-4, with TRBD1 matching over 7 bases. Germline assignment: CDR1 MGHDK and CDR2 SYGVNS. This CDR3 spans 15 amino acids. The V and J ends lost 6 bases and 5 bases, in that order; junction bases with no gene match: 9. CDR3 nucleotides: TGTGCCAGCAGAGAGGGGGGACAGAGGAATGAAAAACTGTTTTTT. Protein sequence: CASREGGQRNEKLFF.

The chain combines TRBV6-6 with TRBJ1-5; TRBD1 matches at 9 bases. From germline, CDR1 is MNHNY and CDR2 SVGAGI (reference sequence). V dropped 6 bases and J dropped 6; count of bases not matched to a gene: 6. The CDR3 spans 14 residues. Here the CDR3 reads CASSPDRGGQPQHF. The CDR3 DNA sequence: TGTGCCAGCAGCCCGGACAGGGGCGGTCAGCCCCAGCATTTT.

The CDR3 reads CASSHASGARSYEQYF. The CDR3 bases are TGTGCCAGCAGCCACGCTAGCGGGGCCCGCTCCTACGAGCAGTACTTC. V usage is TRBV4-2 and J usage is TRBJ2-7; 9 bases are a match to TRBD2. V shed 3 bases, J shed 0 bases, and the junction held 6 bases outside the gene matches. The CDR3 is 16 residues long. CDR1 LGHNA and CDR2 YNFKEQ come from the germline V gene.